Listed below are T cell receptor beta chains from one sample, sequenced in a study of T-cell reconstitution after alpha-beta-depleted transplantation in children. TCRdb re-called the PCR reads with MiXCR, one entry per CDR3 protein. The table lists some 150,000 distinct CDR3 sequences, 7.5% to 9% of them singletons. Sequencing used PBMCs, mostly from graft donor cells, obtained 180 days after TCRalphabeta/CD19-depleted stem cell transplant. The receptors stem from a female patient aged 2-10 years who had a stem cell transplant for congenital amegakaryocytic thrombocytopenia, so the T cells may come from the graft donor. CDR3s include the opening cysteine and the closing phenylalanine or tryptophan. The order of the fields is J gene, clone size, D gene, V gene, CDR3 protein, CDR3 DNA. The D gene is left open where the match is weak. Part of the rows lack a size; the others show once, few, many or a class for expanded clones.

J gene: TRBJ1-1; clone size: medium-sized; D gene: TRBD1; V gene: TRBV12-3/TRBV12-4; CDR3 protein: CASRTGQGSTEAFF; CDR3 DNA: TGTGCCAGCAGGACGGGACAGGGAAGTACTGAAGCTTTCTTT
J gene: TRBJ2-2; clone size: many; D gene: .; V gene: TRBV20-1; CDR3 protein: CSARDFKRLANTGELFF; CDR3 DNA: TGCAGTGCTAGAGATTTTAAAAGACTTGCGAACACCGGGGAGCTGTTTTTT
J gene: TRBJ2-1; clone size: many; D gene: .; V gene: TRBV15; CDR3 protein: CATSREKRMCYEQFF; CDR3 DNA: TGTGCCACCAGCAGAGAAAAGAGGATGTGCTATGAGCAGTTCTTC
J gene: TRBJ1-3; clone size: many; D gene: TRBD1; V gene: TRBV7-9; CDR3 protein: CASSLGGTGASGNTIYF; CDR3 DNA: TGTGCCAGCAGCTTAGGGGGGACAGGTGCCTCTGGAAACACCATATATTTT
J gene: TRBJ1-6; clone size: many; D gene: TRBD1; V gene: TRBV7-8; CDR3 protein: CASSASGTANSPLHF; CDR3 DNA: TGTGCCAGCAGCGCGTCCGGGACAGCTAATTCACCCCTCCACTTT
J gene: TRBJ1-1; clone size: .; D gene: .; V gene: TRBV29-1; CDR3 protein: CSVEGRVSGVAFF; CDR3 DNA: TGCAGCGTTGAAGGCAGAGTTTCGGGAGTAGCTTTCTTT
J gene: TRBJ2-5; clone size: .; D gene: .; V gene: TRBV29-1; CDR3 protein: CSVGIMGVETQYF; CDR3 DNA: TGCAGCGTTGGGATCATGGGTGTGGAGACCCAGTACTTC
J gene: TRBJ2-7; clone size: few; D gene: TRBD1; V gene: TRBV27; CDR3 protein: CASSSPGQGPYEQYF; CDR3 DNA: TGTGCCAGCAGTTCCCCTGGACAGGGACCATACGAGCAGTACTTC
J gene: TRBJ2-7; clone size: many; D gene: TRBD2; V gene: TRBV12-3/TRBV12-4; CDR3 protein: CSSSLPSGSHEQYF; CDR3 DNA: TGTTCCAGCAGTTTACCTAGCGGGAGCCACGAGCAGTACTTC
J gene: TRBJ2-3; clone size: many; D gene: TRBD2; V gene: TRBV12-5; CDR3 protein: CASGSGLAGFSGADTQYF; CDR3 DNA: TGTGCTAGTGGTTCGGGACTAGCGGGGTTCTCTGGGGCAGATACGCAGTATTTT
J gene: TRBJ2-5; clone size: .; D gene: .; V gene: TRBV12-3/TRBV12-4; CDR3 protein: CASSLTLADQETQYF; CDR3 DNA: TGTGCCAGCAGTTTGACACTAGCCGACCAAGAGACCCAGTACTTC
J gene: TRBJ2-3; clone size: few; D gene: TRBD2; V gene: TRBV6-1; CDR3 protein: CASKRGDTDTQYF; CDR3 DNA: TGTGCCAGCAAGCGGGGGGACACAGATACGCAGTATTTT
J gene: TRBJ2-2; clone size: .; D gene: .; V gene: TRBV5-1; CDR3 protein: CASSLRRLNTGELFF; CDR3 DNA: TGCGCCAGCAGCTTGCGGCGGCTGAACACCGGGGAGCTGTTTTTT
J gene: TRBJ2-1; clone size: .; D gene: .; V gene: TRBV5-1; CDR3 protein: CASAGTRGDEQFF; CDR3 DNA: TGCGCCAGCGCCGGAACTAGAGGGGATGAGCAGTTCTTC